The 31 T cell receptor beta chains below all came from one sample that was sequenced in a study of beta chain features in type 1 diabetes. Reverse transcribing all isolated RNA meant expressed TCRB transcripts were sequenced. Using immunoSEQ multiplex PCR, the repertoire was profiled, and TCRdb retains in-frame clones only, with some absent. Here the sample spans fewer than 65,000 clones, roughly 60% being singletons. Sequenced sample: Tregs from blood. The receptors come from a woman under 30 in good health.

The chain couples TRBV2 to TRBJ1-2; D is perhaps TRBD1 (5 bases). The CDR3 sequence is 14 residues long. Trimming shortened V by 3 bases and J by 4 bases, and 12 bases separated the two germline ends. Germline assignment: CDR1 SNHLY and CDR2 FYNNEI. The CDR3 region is CASSDRALLYGYTF. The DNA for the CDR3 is TGTGCCAGCAGTGACAGGGCCCTTCTCTATGGCTACACCTTC.

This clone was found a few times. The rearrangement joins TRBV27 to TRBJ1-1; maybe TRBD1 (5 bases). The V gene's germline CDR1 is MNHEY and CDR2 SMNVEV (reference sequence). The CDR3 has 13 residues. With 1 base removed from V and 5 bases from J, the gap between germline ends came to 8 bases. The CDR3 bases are TGTGCCAGCAGTTTATTTAGGGGTACTGAAGCTTTCTTT. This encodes CASSLFRGTEAFF.

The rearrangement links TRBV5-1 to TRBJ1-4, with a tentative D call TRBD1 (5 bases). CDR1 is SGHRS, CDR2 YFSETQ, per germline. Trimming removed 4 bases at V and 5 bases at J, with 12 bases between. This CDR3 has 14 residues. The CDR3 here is CASSPRDLNEKLFF. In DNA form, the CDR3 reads TGCGCCAGCAGCCCCAGGGACTTGAATGAAAAACTGTTTTTT.

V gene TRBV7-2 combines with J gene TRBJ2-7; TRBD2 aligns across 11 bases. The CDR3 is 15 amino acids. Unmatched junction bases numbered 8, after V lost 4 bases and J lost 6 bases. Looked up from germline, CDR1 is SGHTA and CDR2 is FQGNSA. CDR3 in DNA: TGTGCCAGCAGCTGGGGTAGCGGGGGGGCTCTCGAGCAGTACTTC. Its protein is CASSWGSGGALEQYF.

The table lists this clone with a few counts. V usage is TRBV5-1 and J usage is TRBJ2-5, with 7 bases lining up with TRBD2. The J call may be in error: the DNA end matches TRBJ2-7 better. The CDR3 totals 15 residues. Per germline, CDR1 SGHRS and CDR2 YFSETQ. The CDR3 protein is CASSRTPAGSYEQYF. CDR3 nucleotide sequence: TGCGCCAGCAGCCGGACGCCAGCGGGGTCCTACGAGCAGTACTTC.

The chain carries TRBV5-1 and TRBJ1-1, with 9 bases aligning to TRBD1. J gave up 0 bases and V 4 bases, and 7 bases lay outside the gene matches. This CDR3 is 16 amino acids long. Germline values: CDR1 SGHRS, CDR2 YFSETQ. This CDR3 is CASSPGQGRMNTEAFF. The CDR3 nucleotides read TGCGCCAGCAGCCCGGGACAGGGTAGGATGAACACTGAAGCTTTCTTT.

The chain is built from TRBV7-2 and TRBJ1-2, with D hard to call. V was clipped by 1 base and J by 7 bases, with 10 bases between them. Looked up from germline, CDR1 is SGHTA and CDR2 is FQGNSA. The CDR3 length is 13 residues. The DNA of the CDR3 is TGTGCCAGCAGCTTAGTGATCGGGGTTGGCTACACCTTC. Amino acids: CASSLVIGVGYTF.

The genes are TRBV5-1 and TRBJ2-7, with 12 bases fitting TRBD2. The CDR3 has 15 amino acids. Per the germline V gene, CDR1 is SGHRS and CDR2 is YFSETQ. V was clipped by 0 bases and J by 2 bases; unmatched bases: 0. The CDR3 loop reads CASSLGTSGTYEQYF. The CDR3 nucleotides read TGCGCCAGCAGCTTGGGGACTAGCGGGACCTACGAGCAGTACTTC.

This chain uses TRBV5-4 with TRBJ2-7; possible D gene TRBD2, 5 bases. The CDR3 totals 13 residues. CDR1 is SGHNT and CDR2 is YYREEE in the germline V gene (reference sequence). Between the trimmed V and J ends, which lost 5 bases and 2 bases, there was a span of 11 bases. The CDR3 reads CASSYGMTYEQYF. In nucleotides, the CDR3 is TGTGCCAGCAGTTACGGGATGACCTACGAGCAGTACTTC.

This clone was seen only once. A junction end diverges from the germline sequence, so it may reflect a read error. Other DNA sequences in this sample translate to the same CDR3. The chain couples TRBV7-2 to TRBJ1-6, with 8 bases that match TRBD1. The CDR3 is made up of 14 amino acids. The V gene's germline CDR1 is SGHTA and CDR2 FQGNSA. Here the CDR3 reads CASSTRQGNSPLHF. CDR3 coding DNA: TGTGCCAGCAGCACAAGACAGGGGAATTCCCCCCTCCACTTT.

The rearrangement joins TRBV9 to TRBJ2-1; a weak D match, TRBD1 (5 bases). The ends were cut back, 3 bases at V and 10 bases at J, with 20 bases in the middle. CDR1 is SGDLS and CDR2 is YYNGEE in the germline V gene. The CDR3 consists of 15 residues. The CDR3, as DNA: TGTGCCAGCAGCGCAGGCGGATGGGGCTTTAGGGAGCAGTTCTTC. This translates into CASSAGGWGFREQFF.

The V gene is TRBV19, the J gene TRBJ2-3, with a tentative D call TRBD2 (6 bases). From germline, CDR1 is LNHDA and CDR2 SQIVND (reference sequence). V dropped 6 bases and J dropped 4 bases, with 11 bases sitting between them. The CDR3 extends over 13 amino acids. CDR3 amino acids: CASSGRGADTQYF. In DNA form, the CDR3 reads TGTGCCAGTAGCGGGAGAGGGGCAGATACGCAGTATTTT.

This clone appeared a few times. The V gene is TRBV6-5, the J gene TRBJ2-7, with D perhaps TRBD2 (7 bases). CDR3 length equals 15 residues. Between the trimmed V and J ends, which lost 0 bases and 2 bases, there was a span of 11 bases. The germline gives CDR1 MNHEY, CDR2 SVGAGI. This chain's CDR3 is CASSYSTGLAYEQYF. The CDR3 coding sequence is TGTGCCAGCAGTTACTCGACAGGACTAGCCTACGAGCAGTACTTC.

The DNA of the CDR3 is TGTGCCAGCAGCTCCCCGGGACAGGGATCACCCCTCCACTTT. Protein: CASSSPGQGSPLHF. The chain is built from TRBV5-6 and TRBJ1-6, with TRBD1 matching 9 bases. V lost 3 bases, J lost 10 bases, and 5 bases stayed unmatched. CDR3 length: 14 residues. Germline CDR1 and CDR2: SGHDT and YYEEEE.

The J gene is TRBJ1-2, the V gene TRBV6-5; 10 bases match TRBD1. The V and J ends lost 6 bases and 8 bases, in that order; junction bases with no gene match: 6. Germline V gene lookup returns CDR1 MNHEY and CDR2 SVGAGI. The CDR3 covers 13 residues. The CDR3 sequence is CASRPTGGEGYTF. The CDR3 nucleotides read TGTGCCAGCAGGCCGACAGGGGGCGAGGGCTACACCTTC.

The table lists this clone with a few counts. In nucleotides, the CDR3 is TGTGCCAGCAGCTCCCTTCTGACAGGGTTGAACACTGAAGCTTTCTTT. Its translation: CASSSLLTGLNTEAFF. This chain joins TRBV4-2 and TRBJ1-1, with 7 bases aligning to TRBD1. In germline, CDR1 is LGHNA, CDR2 YNFKEQ. The CDR3 loop spans 16 amino acids. J lost 0 bases, V lost 5 bases, and 9 bases had no gene match.

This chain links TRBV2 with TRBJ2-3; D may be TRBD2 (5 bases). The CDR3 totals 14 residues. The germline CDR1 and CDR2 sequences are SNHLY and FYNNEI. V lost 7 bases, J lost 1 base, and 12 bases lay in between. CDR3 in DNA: TGTGCCAGCACCCGGGATTTGGGCACAGATACGCAGTATTTT. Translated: CASTRDLGTDTQYF. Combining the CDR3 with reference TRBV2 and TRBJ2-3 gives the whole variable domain EPEVTQTPSHQVTQMGQEVILRCVPISNHLYFYWYRQILGQKVEFLVSFYNNEISEKSEIFDDQFSVERPDGSNFTLKIRSTKLEDSAMYFCASTRDLGTDTQYFGPGTRLTVL.

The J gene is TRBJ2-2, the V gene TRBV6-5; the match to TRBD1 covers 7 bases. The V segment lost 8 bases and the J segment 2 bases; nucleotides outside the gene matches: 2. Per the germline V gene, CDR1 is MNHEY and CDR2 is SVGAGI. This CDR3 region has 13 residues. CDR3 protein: CASRTGNTGELFF. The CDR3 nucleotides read TGTGCCAGCCGGACAGGCAACACCGGGGAGCTGTTTTTT.

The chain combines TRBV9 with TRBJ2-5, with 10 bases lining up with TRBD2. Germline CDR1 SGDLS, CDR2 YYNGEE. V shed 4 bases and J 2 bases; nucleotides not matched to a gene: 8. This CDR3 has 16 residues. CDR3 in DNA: TGTGCCAGCAGCCCTGCTGGACTAGCGGTACAAGAGACCCAGTACTTC. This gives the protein CASSPAGLAVQETQYF.

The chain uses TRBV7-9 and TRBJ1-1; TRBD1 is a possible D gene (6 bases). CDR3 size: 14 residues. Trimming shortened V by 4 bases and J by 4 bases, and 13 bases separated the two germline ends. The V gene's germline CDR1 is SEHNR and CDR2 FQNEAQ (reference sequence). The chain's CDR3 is CASSWTTGSTEAFF. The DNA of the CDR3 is TGTGCCAGCAGCTGGACCACAGGGAGCACTGAAGCTTTCTTT.

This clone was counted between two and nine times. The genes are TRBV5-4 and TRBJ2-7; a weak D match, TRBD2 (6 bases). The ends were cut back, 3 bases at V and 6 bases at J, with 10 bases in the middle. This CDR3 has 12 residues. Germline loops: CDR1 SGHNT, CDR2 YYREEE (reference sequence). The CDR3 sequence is CASSWAGREQYF. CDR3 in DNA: TGTGCCAGCAGCTGGGCGGGGCGCGAGCAGTACTTC.

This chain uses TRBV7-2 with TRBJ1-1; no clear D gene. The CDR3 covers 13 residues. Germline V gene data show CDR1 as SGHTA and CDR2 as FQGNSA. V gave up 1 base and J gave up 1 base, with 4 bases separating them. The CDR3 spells CASSLVRNTEAFF. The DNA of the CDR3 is TGTGCCAGCAGCTTAGTCCGGAACACTGAAGCTTTCTTT.

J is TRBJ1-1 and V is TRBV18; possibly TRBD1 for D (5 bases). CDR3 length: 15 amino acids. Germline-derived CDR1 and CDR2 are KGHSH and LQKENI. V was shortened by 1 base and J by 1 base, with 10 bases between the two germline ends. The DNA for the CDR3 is TGTGCCAGCTCACCACAGACAGCTAGGAACACTGAAGCTTTCTTT. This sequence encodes CASSPQTARNTEAFF.

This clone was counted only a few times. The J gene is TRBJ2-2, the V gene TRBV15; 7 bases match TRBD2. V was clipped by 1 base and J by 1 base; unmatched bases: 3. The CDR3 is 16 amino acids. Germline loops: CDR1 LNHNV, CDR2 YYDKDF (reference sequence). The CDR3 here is CATSRAASGNTGELFF. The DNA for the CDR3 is TGTGCCACCAGCAGAGCTGCTAGCGGGAACACCGGGGAGCTGTTTTTT.

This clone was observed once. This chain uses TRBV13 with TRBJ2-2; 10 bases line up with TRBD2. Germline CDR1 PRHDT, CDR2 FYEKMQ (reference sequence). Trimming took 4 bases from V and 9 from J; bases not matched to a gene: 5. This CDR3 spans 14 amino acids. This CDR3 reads CASSSSSGGRELFF. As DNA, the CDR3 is TGTGCCAGCAGCTCTTCTAGCGGGGGCCGGGAGCTGTTTTTT.

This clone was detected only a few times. The CDR3 here is CASSEFFTGNQPQHF. The CDR3 DNA follows: TGTGCCAGCAGTGAGTTTTTTACGGGCAATCAGCCCCAGCATTTT. The V gene is TRBV6-1, the J gene TRBJ1-5; D remains unclear. The V end lost 3 bases, the J end lost 2 bases, and 11 bases lay between the germline ends. Per the germline V gene, CDR1 is MNHNS and CDR2 is SASEGT. There are 15 residues in the CDR3.

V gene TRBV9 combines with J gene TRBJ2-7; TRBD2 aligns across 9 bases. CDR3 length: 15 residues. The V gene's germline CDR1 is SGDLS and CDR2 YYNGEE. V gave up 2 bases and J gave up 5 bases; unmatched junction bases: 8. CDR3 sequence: CASSVLAGGLDEQYF. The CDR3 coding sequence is TGTGCCAGCAGCGTTCTGGCGGGGGGGCTCGACGAGCAGTACTTC.

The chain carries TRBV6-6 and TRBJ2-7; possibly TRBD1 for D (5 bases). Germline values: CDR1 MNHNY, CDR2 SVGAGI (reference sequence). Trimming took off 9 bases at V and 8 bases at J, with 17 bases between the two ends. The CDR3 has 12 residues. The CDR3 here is CASTKTGSQQYF. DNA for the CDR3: TGTGCCAGTACGAAAACAGGCTCCCAGCAGTACTTC.

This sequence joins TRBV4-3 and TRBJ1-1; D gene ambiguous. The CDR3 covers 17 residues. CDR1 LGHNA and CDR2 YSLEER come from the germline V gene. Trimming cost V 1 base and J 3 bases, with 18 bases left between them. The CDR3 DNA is TGCGCCAGCAGCCAAGGGAAGGGCTTTGCGGAGGACACTGAAGCTTTCTTT. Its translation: CASSQGKGFAEDTEAFF.

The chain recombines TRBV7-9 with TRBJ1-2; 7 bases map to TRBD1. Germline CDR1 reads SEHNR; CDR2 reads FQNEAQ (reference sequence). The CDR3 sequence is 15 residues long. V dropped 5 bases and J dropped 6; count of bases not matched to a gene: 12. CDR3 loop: CASSDYTTGENGYTF. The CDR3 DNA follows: TGTGCCAGCAGCGACTACACTACAGGGGAGAATGGCTACACCTTC.

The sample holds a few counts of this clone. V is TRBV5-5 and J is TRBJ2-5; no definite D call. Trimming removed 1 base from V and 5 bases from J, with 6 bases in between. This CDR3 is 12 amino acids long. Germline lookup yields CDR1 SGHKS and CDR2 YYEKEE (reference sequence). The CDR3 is CASSLLGETQYF. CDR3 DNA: TGTGCCAGCAGCTTGCTCGGGGAGACCCAGTACTTC.